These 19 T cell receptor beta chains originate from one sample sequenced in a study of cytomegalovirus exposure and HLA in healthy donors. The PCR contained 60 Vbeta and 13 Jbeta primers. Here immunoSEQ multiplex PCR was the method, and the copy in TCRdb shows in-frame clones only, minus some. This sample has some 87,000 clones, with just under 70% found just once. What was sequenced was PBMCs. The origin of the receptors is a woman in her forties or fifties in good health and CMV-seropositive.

The CDR3 DNA reads as TGTGCCATCAGTGAGACAGGTCAAAATACTGAAGCTTTCTTT. Amino acid sequence: CAISETGQNTEAFF. The chain uses TRBV10-3 and TRBJ1-1, with a possible D match to TRBD1 (5 bases). Germline values: CDR1 ENHRY, CDR2 SYGVKD. The CDR3 contains 14 residues. Trimming removed 2 bases from V and 5 bases from J, with 12 bases in between.

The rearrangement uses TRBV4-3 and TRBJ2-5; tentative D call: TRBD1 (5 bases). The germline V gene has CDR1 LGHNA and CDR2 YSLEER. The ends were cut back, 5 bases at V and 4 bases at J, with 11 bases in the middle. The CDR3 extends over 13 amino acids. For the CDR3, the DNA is TGCGCCAGCAGCGCAGGGTACGGAGAGACCCAGTACTTC. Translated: CASSAGYGETQYF.

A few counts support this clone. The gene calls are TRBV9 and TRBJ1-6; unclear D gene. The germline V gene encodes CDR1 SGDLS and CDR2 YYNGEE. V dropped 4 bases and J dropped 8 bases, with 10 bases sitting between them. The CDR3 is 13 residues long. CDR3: CASSTRLDSPLHF. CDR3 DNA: TGTGCCAGCAGCACCCGATTAGATTCACCCCTCCACTTT.

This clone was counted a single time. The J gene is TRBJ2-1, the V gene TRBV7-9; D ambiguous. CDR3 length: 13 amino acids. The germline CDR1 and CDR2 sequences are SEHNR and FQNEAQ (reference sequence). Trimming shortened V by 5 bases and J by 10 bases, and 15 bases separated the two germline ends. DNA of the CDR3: TGTGCCAGCAGCACCAGTTGGTCCCGAGAGCAGTTCTTC. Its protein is CASSTSWSREQFF.

CDR3 in DNA: TGCGCCAGCAGCCTCATTCCATTGGCCGGGAGCTCCTACGAGCAGTACTTC. Translation gives CASSLIPLAGSSYEQYF. V and J are TRBV5-1 and TRBJ2-7; D is perhaps TRBD2 (6 bases). Germline V gives CDR1 SGHRS, CDR2 YFSETQ. The CDR3 covers 17 residues. Trimming left V 4 bases short and J 0 bases short, with 20 bases between.

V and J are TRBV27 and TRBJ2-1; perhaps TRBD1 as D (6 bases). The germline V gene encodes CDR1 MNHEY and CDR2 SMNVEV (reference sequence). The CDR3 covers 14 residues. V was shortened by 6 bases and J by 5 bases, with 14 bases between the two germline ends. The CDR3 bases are TGTGCCAGCAGCCCCTGGGGGCGGAACAATGAGCAGTTCTTC. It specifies CASSPWGRNNEQFF.

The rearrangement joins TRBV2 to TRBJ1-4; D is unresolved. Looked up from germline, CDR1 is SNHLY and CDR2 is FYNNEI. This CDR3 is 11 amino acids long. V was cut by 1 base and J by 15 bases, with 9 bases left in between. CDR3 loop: CASSEGLQVFF. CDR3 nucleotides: TGTGCCAGCAGTGAAGGGCTTCAGGTGTTTTTT.

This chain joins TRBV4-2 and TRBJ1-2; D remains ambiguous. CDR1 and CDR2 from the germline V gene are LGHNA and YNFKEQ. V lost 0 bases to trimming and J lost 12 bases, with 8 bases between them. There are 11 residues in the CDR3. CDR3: CASSQDIAHTF. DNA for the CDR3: TGTGCCAGCAGCCAAGACATAGCCCACACCTTC.

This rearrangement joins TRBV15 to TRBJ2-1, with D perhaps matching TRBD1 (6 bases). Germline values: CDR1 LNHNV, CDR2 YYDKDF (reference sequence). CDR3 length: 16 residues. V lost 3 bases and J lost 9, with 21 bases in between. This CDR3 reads CATSRLGTSERGEQFF. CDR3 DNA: TGTGCCACCAGCAGGCTCGGGACATCTGAAAGGGGTGAGCAGTTCTTC.

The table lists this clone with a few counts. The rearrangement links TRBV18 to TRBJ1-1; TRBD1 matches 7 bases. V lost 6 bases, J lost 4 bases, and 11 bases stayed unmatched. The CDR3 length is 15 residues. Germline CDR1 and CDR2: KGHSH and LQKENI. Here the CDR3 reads CASSRSGQAGTEAFF. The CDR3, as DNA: TGTGCCAGCTCCCGATCCGGACAGGCGGGCACTGAAGCTTTCTTT.

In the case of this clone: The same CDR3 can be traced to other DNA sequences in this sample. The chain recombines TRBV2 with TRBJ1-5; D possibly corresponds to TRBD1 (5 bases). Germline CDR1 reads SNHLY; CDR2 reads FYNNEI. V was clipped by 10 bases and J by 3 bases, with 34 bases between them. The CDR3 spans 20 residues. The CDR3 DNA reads TGTGCCAAGCTGGGAGGACCGGGACGGCGAAGATCTTTAGACAATCAGCCCCAGCATTTT. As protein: CAKLGGPGRRRSLDNQPQHF.

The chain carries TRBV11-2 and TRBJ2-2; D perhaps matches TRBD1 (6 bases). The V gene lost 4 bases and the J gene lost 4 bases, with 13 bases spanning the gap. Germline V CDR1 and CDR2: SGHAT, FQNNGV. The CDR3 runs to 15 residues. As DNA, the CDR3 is TGTGCCAGCAGCTCCGACAGGACCTCCACCGGGGAGCTGTTTTTT. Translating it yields CASSSDRTSTGELFF.

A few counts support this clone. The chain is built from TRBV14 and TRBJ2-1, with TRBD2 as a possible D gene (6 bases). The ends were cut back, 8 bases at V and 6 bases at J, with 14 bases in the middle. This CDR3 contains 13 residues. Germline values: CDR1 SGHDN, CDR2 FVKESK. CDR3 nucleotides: TGTGCCAGCGCCGCTCTAGCGATCAATGAGCAGTTCTTC. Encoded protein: CASAALAINEQFF.

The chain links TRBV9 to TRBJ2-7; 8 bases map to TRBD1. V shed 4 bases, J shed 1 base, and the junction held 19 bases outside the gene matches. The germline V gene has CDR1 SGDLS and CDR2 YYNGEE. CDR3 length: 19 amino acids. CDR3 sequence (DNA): TGTGCCAGCAGCTCCCATCGGAGGGTGACAGGGGCGAAATCCTACGAGCAGTACTTC. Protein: CASSSHRRVTGAKSYEQYF.

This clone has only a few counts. CDR3 amino acids: CASSESSESGDTQYF. The CDR3 region has the DNA TGCGCCAGCAGTGAGTCAAGTGAATCAGGGGATACGCAGTATTTT. This chain joins TRBV10-2 and TRBJ2-3; D perhaps matches TRBD1 (5 bases). Trimming stripped 0 bases from V and 6 bases from J, with 13 bases between. The germline V gene has CDR1 WSHSY and CDR2 SAAADI. The CDR3 runs 15 residues.

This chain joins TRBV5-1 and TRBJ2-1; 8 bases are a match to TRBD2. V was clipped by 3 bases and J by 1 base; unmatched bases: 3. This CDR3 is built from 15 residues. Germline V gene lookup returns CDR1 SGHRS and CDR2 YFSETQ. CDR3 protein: CASSSGGGSYNEQFF. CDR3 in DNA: TGCGCCAGCAGCTCCGGGGGGGGATCCTACAATGAGCAGTTCTTC. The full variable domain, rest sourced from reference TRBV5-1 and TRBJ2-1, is KAGVTQTPRYLIKTRGQQVTLSCSPISGHRSVSWYQQTPGQGLQFLFEYFSETQRNKGNFPGRFSGRQFSNSRSEMNVSTLELGDSALYLCASSSGGGSYNEQFFGPGTRLTVL.

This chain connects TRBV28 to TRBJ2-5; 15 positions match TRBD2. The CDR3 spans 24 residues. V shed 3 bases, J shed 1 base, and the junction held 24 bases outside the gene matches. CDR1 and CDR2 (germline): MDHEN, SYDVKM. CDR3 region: CASSFPGTGEVVGLAGGLQETQYF. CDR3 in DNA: TGTGCCAGCAGTTTCCCCGGGACAGGAGAAGTCGTGGGACTAGCGGGAGGTCTCCAAGAGACCCAGTACTTC.

The CDR3 protein is CASSGLAMDEQFF. As DNA, the CDR3 is TGTGCCAGCAGTGGACTAGCGATGGATGAGCAGTTCTTC. The chain joins TRBV7-9 to TRBJ2-1; the match to TRBD2 covers 9 bases. CDR1 is SEHNR and CDR2 is FQNEAQ in the germline V gene (reference sequence). The CDR3 contains 13 residues. V trimming: 6 bases; J trimming: 8 bases; junction bases outside the gene matches: 5.

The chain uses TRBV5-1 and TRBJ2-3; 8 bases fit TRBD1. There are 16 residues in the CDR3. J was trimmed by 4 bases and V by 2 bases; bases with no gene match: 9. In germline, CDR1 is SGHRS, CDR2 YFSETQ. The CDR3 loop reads CASSFTGAGGADTQYF. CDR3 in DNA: TGCGCCAGCAGCTTTACAGGTGCAGGGGGCGCAGATACGCAGTATTTT.